By frequency, the clone carrying this T cell receptor beta chain registers medium-sized. Following a re-call of the 10x single-cell sequencing reads, TCRdb has one entry per CDR3 protein and lacks DNA. In total, the table holds 1,200 or so distinct CDR3 sequences. CDR1 and CDR2 from the germline V gene are SGHTS and YDEGEE. This CDR3 contains 16 residues. This sample is part of a study of CD8 T cells in cerebrospinal fluid in Alzheimer's disease. The sequenced material came from cerebrospinal fluid. J is TRBJ1-4 and V is TRBV5-8; the D gene TCRdb calls, TRBD1, cannot be checked with no DNA. This TCR derives from a human donor in good health. The CDR3 protein is CASSPRTAYTNEKLFF.